The present entry profiles one T cell receptor (beta chain) with its context. Per the authors' pipeline: From reference gene primer amplification, estimates of nucleated cell counts were derived. Repertoires were generated with immunoSEQ multiplex PCR, while TCRdb's copy carries only in-frame clones and drops some. V, J and clone size were drawn from that table, and D and trimming were deduced from the DNA. The data hold tens of thousands of clones, with 90% observed a single time. This sample was included in a study of blood T cell repertoires in COVID-19. On the study more broadly: Researchers got acute and convalescent COVID-19 samples from the United States, Italy and Spain. From T cells, B-cell-depleted T cells, or PBMCs came the material, which was cDNA or gDNA.

Source material: peripheral blood. The sequence was collected from a woman between 40 and 55 years old with active COVID-19.

In nucleotides, the CDR3 is TGTGCCAGCAGTTACAGGGGAGGCACAGATACGCAGTATTTT. Its protein product is CASSYRGGTDTQYF. This chain uses TRBV2 with TRBJ2-3; 7 nucleotides match TRBD1. CDR3 length equals 14 residues. Germline values: CDR1 SNHLY, CDR2 FYNNEI. V shed 5 bases and J 1 base; nucleotides not matched to a gene: 3.